What follows is one T cell receptor (beta chain) and its context. Its antigen remains unidentified. Patients all relapsed after autologous stem cell transplantation, and there was variation in brentuximab vedotin exposure. The sample is drawn from a study of PD-1 blockade in classical Hodgkin lymphoma. Study-level information: Patients in the cohort were put on intravenous nivolumab, 3 mg/kg every 2 weeks.

Sequencing was performed with immunoSEQ multiplex PCR; in TCRdb, only in-frame clones are kept and a portion is missing. The data hold tens of thousands of clones, with over 60% observed a single time. Study-wide results and caveats: Significant TCR diversity gains by C4D1 occurred in CD4+ but not CD8+ cells. Baseline diversity in complete responders resembled that of newly diagnosed patients.

Material: peripheral blood mononuclear cells (PBMCs), obtained at baseline. This receptor was taken from a human donor with classical Hodgkin lymphoma.

The CDR3 is CASSSTGITGELFF. The CDR3 nucleotides read TGTGCCAGCAGTTCTACAGGGATCACCGGGGAGCTGTTTTTT. The chain employs TRBV6-6 and TRBJ2-2, with D perhaps TRBD1 (6 bases). This CDR3 has 14 residues. V dropped 4 bases and J dropped 4 bases, with 10 bases sitting between them. Per the germline V gene, CDR1 is MNHNY and CDR2 is SVGAGI (reference sequence).